A single sample gave rise to the 15 T cell receptor beta chains below, sequenced in a study of cytomegalovirus exposure and HLA in healthy donors. PCR used 60 Vbeta primers and 13 Jbeta primers. Produced via immunoSEQ multiplex PCR; TCRdb's table is partial and in-frame only. The sample records more than 100,000 clones, more than 65% being singletons. The source material was PBMCs. The receptors stem from a woman aged 18-29 years in good health and CMV-seropositive.

Details on this clone: Other DNA sequences of this sample code for an identical CDR3. The chain employs TRBV6-4 and TRBJ1-1; tentative D call: TRBD1 (5 bases). The CDR3 spans 13 residues. With 6 bases removed from V and 1 base from J, the gap between germline ends came to 9 bases. Germline CDR1 is MRHNA and CDR2 is SNTAGT. CDR3 bases: TGTGCCAGCAGCCGACAGACGAACACTGAAGCTTTCTTT. It is translated as CASSRQTNTEAFF.

The chain joins TRBV2 to TRBJ1-3, with D unresolved. V was pared by 6 bases and J by 4 bases, with 10 bases between. The CDR3 has 13 amino acids. CDR1 is SNHLY, CDR2 FYNNEI, per germline. The CDR3 DNA follows: TGTGCCAGCAGGGGCAATCTGGGAAACACCATATATTTT. Residues: CASRGNLGNTIYF.

This clone was observed a few times. V gene TRBV6-1 combines with J gene TRBJ1-5; 9 nucleotides agree with TRBD1. The germline gives CDR1 MNHNS, CDR2 SASEGT. J gave up 7 bases and V 4 bases, and 11 bases lay outside the gene matches. The CDR3 spans 16 residues. CDR3 DNA: TGTGCCAGCAGTGGGGCACAGGGGGCCTCTCTCCAGCCCCAGCATTTT. Translating it yields CASSGAQGASLQPQHF.

In its sample, this clone was seen a few times. V is TRBV7-9 and J is TRBJ1-4; 10 nucleotides align to TRBD1. The CDR3 length is 15 residues. The junction had 0 bases not matched to a gene; V was cut back by 0 bases and J by 5 bases. Germline CDR1 SEHNR, CDR2 FQNEAQ (reference sequence). The DNA for the CDR3 is TGTGCCAGCAGCTTAGCGACAGGGGGCAATGAAAAACTGTTTTTT. Amino acid sequence: CASSLATGGNEKLFF.

This clone was counted only a few times. V and J are TRBV7-2 and TRBJ2-3, with 8 bases aligning to TRBD2. V shed 4 bases, J shed 1 base, and the junction held 7 bases outside the gene matches. CDR3 length: 16 residues. In germline, CDR1 is SGHTA, CDR2 FQGNSA. The CDR3 nucleotides read TGTGCCAGCAGCTCGAGGCGGGAGGCTCGCACAGATACGCAGTATTTT. It codes for CASSSRREARTDTQYF.

This clone was seen more than once but under ten times. The chain recombines TRBV5-6 with TRBJ2-1, with 15 bases fitting TRBD2. Germline values: CDR1 SGHDT, CDR2 YYEEEE. Trimming cost V 3 bases and J 6 bases; bases outside gene matches: 10. The CDR3 has 18 residues. This CDR3 is CASSSGLAGGFFLNEQFF. CDR3 nucleotides: TGTGCCAGCAGCTCGGGACTAGCGGGAGGTTTCTTCCTCAATGAGCAGTTCTTC.

The gene calls are TRBV7-8 and TRBJ2-5; 13 bases map to TRBD2. Germline V gives CDR1 SGHVS, CDR2 FQNEAQ. This CDR3 has 17 residues. Unmatched junction bases numbered 16, after V lost 8 bases and J lost 7 bases. The CDR3 loop reads CASPPPLLAGGEGTQYF. In DNA form, the CDR3 reads TGTGCCAGCCCTCCTCCACTACTAGCGGGGGGGGAGGGGACCCAGTACTTC.

This chain uses TRBV7-8 with TRBJ1-5; 7 bases match TRBD1. J lost 4 bases, V lost 0 bases, and 3 bases had no gene match. The germline gives CDR1 SGHVS, CDR2 FQNEAQ. The CDR3 has 15 amino acids. DNA of the CDR3: TGTGCCAGCAGCTTAGCGCGGGACAGAAATCAGCCCCAGCATTTT. This gives the protein CASSLARDRNQPQHF.

The chain combines TRBV10-2 with TRBJ2-5; the match to TRBD2 covers 8 bases. Trimming cost V 4 bases and J 4 bases; bases outside gene matches: 5. The length of the CDR3 is 14 residues. Germline V gene lookup returns CDR1 WSHSY and CDR2 SAAADI. In DNA, the CDR3 is TGCGCCAGCAGTGCCTTAGCGGGGAGAGAGACCCAGTACTTC. Translated: CASSALAGRETQYF.

The chain recombines TRBV5-1 with TRBJ2-1; TRBD2 aligns across 12 bases. This CDR3 spans 16 amino acids. The junction had 9 bases not matched to a gene; V was cut back by 3 bases and J by 8 bases. Germline V gene data show CDR1 as SGHRS and CDR2 as YFSETQ. CDR3 DNA: TGCGCCAGCAGCTCGGAGCTAGCGGGGGGGAACGATGAGCAGTTCTTC. This gives the protein CASSSELAGGNDEQFF. Drawing the rest from reference TRBV5-1 and TRBJ2-1, the complete variable domain is KAGVTQTPRYLIKTRGQQVTLSCSPISGHRSVSWYQQTPGQGLQFLFEYFSETQRNKGNFPGRFSGRQFSNSRSEMNVSTLELGDSALYLCASSSELAGGNDEQFFGPGTRLTVL.

V gene TRBV6-5 combines with J gene TRBJ2-5, with TRBD2 matching 7 bases. The CDR3 covers 14 residues. Trimming removed 6 bases from V and 5 bases from J; junction bases left unmatched: 9. CDR1 MNHEY and CDR2 SVGAGI come from the germline V gene. Here the CDR3 reads CASRGRETDETQYF. CDR3 nucleotides: TGTGCCAGCAGGGGGCGGGAGACGGATGAGACCCAGTACTTC.

The V gene is TRBV5-4, the J gene TRBJ2-1; D is ambiguous. The CDR3 covers 14 residues. V lost 0 bases and J lost 3, with 7 bases in between. Germline V gene sequence: CDR1 SGHNT, CDR2 YYREEE (reference sequence). This CDR3 is CASSLGRSYNEQFF. The CDR3 DNA is TGTGCCAGCAGCTTGGGGCGGAGCTACAATGAGCAGTTCTTC.

The V call is TRBV27, the J call TRBJ2-7, with TRBD1 matching over 12 bases. Germline assignment: CDR1 MNHEY and CDR2 SMNVEV (reference sequence). V was pared by 4 bases and J by 7 bases, with 11 bases of the junction left unmatched. The length of the CDR3 is 16 residues. CDR3 loop: CASSSIRGTGGREQYF. CDR3 nucleotide sequence: TGTGCCAGCAGTTCTATCCGTGGGACAGGGGGCCGGGAGCAGTACTTC.

The J gene is TRBJ1-5, the V gene TRBV27; TRBD1 matches 7 bases. V was pared by 5 bases and J by 1 base, with 8 bases of the junction left unmatched. CDR3 length: 16 amino acids. CDR1 and CDR2 from the germline V gene are MNHEY and SMNVEV (reference sequence). CDR3: CASSTRGVGSNQPQHF. Here the CDR3 DNA reads TGTGCCAGCAGTACCAGGGGGGTTGGGAGCAATCAGCCCCAGCATTTT.

This sequence joins TRBV7-8 and TRBJ1-5; perhaps TRBD1 as D (5 bases). Germline loops: CDR1 SGHVS, CDR2 FQNEAQ. V was pared by 5 bases and J by 6 bases, with 11 bases between. This CDR3 has 13 residues. CDR3 nucleotides: TGTGCCAGCAGCGACAACAGGTTTCAGCCCCAGCATTTT. Translated, it gives CASSDNRFQPQHF.